The entry below describes one TCR beta chain. Looked up from germline, CDR1 is MNHEY and CDR2 is SVGAGI. The V and J ends lost 6 bases and 6 bases respectively, with 17 bases between them. The CDR3 is made up of 15 amino acids. This specimen belongs to a study of cytomegalovirus exposure and HLA in healthy donors. Amplification used 60 Vbeta primers and 13 Jbeta primers. The method was immunoSEQ multiplex PCR; TCRdb's version includes in-frame clones alone and lacks a portion of them. The table includes about 88,000 clones, roughly three quarters detected once. The chain combines TRBV6-5 with TRBJ2-2; TRBD1 is a possible D gene (5 bases). Material: PBMCs. The sequence came from a man aged 25-45 years in good health and CMV-seronegative. The CDR3 sequence is CASRTGSQGSGELFF. As DNA, the CDR3 is TGTGCCAGCAGAACAGGCTCTCAGGGTTCCGGGGAGCTGTTTTTT.